The T cell receptor beta chain under discussion was sequenced for a study of blood T cells in healthy people across ages (dated by TCRdb to the mid-2010s). About the full investigation: In model experiments, template switching captured about one uniquely barcoded TCR beta cDNA molecule for every two T cells. Age-related changes in TCR beta repertoire diversity were measured in the study by deep sequencing normalized with unique cDNA molecular identifiers. The donors were divided into four age groups: young (average around 17 years), middle-aged (about 41), aged (about 62) and long-lived (approximately 74). Donors of different ages were randomly distributed across sequencing lanes to avoid experimental bias. Using the same blood draw, the study looked at two additional independent replicas of 1 million unique cDNA reads for two donors, one aged 18 to 30 and the other aged 80 or older. The full study reports these points: Because donor CMV infection status was unknown, age-related changes in expanded clonotypes were potentially confounded. Conclusive comparison of naive and antigen-experienced compartments was prevented by the profiling of bulk unsorted PBMCs. Estimates of total diversity based on one million sequenced T cells were considered lower bounds and underestimates. Compared with the aged group, the long-lived group had more naive CD4+ T cells, fewer expanded clones and increased TCR diversity, suggesting age selection. Observed TCR beta diversity per million T cells fell roughly linearly with age, and a significant reduction was already apparent by age approximately 41. Observed TCR beta diversity correlated strongly with the percentage of naive T cells measured by flow cytometry.

Points on this clonotype: Which antigen it targets is not known. No much larger clone exists at a distance of one base, and base qualities are not known.

The receptor library was made with 5' RACE. A second roughly 7 to 11 cycle PCR used a sample-barcoded 5' primer and a J-beta primer mix. A template-switch 5' adaptor carrying 12 random nucleotides introduced a unique molecular identifier onto each TCR beta cDNA molecule. Each sample yielded at least 2.5 million CDR3-containing paired-end reads. The Mint cDNA synthesis kit, primed by a TRBC-specific oligonucleotide, was used to synthesize first-strand cDNA from all RNA. All cDNA was treated with uracil-DNA glycosylase and then went through a first 18-cycle PCR with the universal primers M1SS and BC2_uni_R. The study's own analysis went as follows. For normalization, 1 million high-quality reads were randomly selected from each sample, with every read carrying a distinct molecular identifier. Instead of being binned into consensus sequences, reads that shared molecular identifiers were thrown out. CDR3 identification, clonotype clustering and error correction used MiTCR with a Q25 quality threshold and the strictest error-elimination algorithm. A nonparametric unseen species model with Euler transformation was used to estimate lower-bound total TCR beta diversity. TCRdb applied fastp at Q25 and MiXCR to the public reads, then kept only in-frame beta chains. Each CDR3 protein gets just one entry, which takes the most common genes and DNA from the rows behind it. Here the V and J calls rest on TCRdb's processing, not on the authors' analysis. The sample yields fewer than 2,000,000 distinct CDR3 sequences; around 40% were counted once. The top ten constitute more than 20% of the sample.

The germline V gene sets CDR1 to MDHEN and CDR2 to SYDVKM. V is cut by 1 base and J by 11 bases, and the space between the germline ends is 23 bases. The CDR3 starts with the cysteine, ends with the phenylalanine, and has 16 residues. The DNA shown is the 48-base CDR3, in frame from base 1. Donors were 40 or so systemically healthy Caucasian individuals from Russia aged roughly 6 to 90 years. Each donor gave approximately 9.3 milliliters of peripheral blood, collected into EDTA-treated Vacutainer tubes. PBMCs were isolated by Ficoll-Paque density-gradient centrifugation, with at least 6 million obtained per sample. Trizol reagent was used to extract total RNA from the PBMCs, yielding at least 5.5 micrograms per sample. Naive CD45RAhigh/CD27high T cell percentages were measured by flow cytometry on a PBMC aliquot from every donor.

Input material: blood. This clonotype was obtained from a human donor in good health. The rearranged chain carries TRBV28 and TRBJ2-5, and perhaps TRBD2 as D gene, on 6 matching bases. The CDR3 here reads CASSLFSRPTGGEQYF. The bases read TGTGCCAGCAGTTTATTTAGTAGACCCACCGGCGGGGAGCAGTACTTC. This CDR3, with the reference TRBV28 and TRBJ2-5 proteins standing in past its ends, gives the full variable domain DVKVTQSSRYLVKRTGEKVFLECVQDMDHENMFWYRQDPGLGLRLIYFSYDVKMKEKGDIPEGYSVSREKKERFSLILESASTNQTSMYLCASSLFSRPTGGEQYFGPGTRLLVL.